This T cell receptor beta chain is from a study of T cells in Graves' hyperthyroidism and ophthalmopathy (dated by TCRdb to the late 2010s). In terms of the full investigation: Peripheral blood was sampled at the time of initial diagnosis, prior to any treatment. TCR V-J signatures able to tell the groups apart were searched for in a discovery cohort of 90 to 100 patients, of whom fewer than 45 had Graves' ophthalmopathy and some 60 had stable Graves' hyperthyroidism. Whether ophthalmopathy could be predicted prospectively was tested in an independent validation cohort made up of under 20 hyperthyroidism patients plus 17 patients who later progressed to ophthalmopathy. The roughly 100 discovery patients were randomly divided into training and test sets at a 7:3 ratio. In roughly six Graves' hyperthyroidism patients, the study also compared T-cell repertoires from thyroid tissue with T-cell repertoires from blood. Following sampling, methimazole starting at 30 mg daily was given to hyperthyroidism patients, and high-dose intravenous methylprednisolone was given to ophthalmopathy patients. The paper describes TCR Vbeta CDR3 sequencing of 140 or so peripheral blood samples, made up of 40 to 45 ophthalmopathy patients, approximately 76 hyperthyroidism patients and 17 progressor patients. The research as a whole found: In validation, the model predicted progression to ophthalmopathy with 60% to 71% sensitivity and approximately 74% specificity, a median of approximately 6.5 months before onset. Sample size was not statistically predetermined, and blinding of investigators to group allocation was not performed. In cross-validation, a model built on a 13 V-J signature told ophthalmopathy apart from stable hyperthyroidism with about 90% sensitivity and about 81% specificity, and in testing the same model reached 80%/75%. Blood samples also contained most of the expanded thyroid clonotypes (frequency above 0.001), which suggests that blood repertoires may reflect thyroid immune responses.

Hyperthyroidism patients were aged 18 to 65 years and newly diagnosed, with disease duration of less than 2 months. Patients with uncontrolled infections, other autoimmune diseases, pregnancy or lactation were excluded. Diagnoses relied on clinical symptoms, serum thyroxine and TRAb, thyroid ultrasound and orbital computed tomography. Blood from progressor patients was drawn when they were first diagnosed with hyperthyroidism, before any ophthalmopathy symptoms appeared. PBMCs were isolated from about 9 ml of fresh peripheral blood by Ficoll-Paque density gradient centrifugation. Progressor patients were initially diagnosed with Graves' hyperthyroidism and developed ophthalmopathy during follow-up. Total RNA was extracted with Trizol reagent, and quality was checked on an Agilent 2100 Bioanalyzer. The TCR beta CDR3 regions were amplified from the RNA transcripts. The first round of RT-PCR for the TCR CDR3 was performed with the HTBI primer set and the Qiagen OneStep RT-PCR kit. Libraries were constructed in a second round of multiplex PCR, after which size selection and purification were carried out. Paired-end sequencing of the libraries was performed with 100 bp reads on an Illumina HiSeq2000. The study's own analysis went as follows. SOAPnuke was used to process the raw data, with reads discarded if the reads contained adapters or uncalled bases, had a mean Phred below 15, or lacked an exact constant-primer or identifier match. COPE v1.2.5 was used to merge the high-quality paired reads, and each unique nucleotide sequence was defined as a clonotype. MiTCR v1.1 was used to align the clonotypes against IMGT TRBV, TRBD and TRBJ reference segments. The analysis was restricted to V-J combinations with a frequency above 0.0001, which together covered 99.2% of the repertoires. The TCS score was defined as the ratio of F50 (clonal expansion) to E x V (chaos), calculated using BLOSUM62-based TCRdist between CDR3 peptides within each V-J. Welch's t-statistics and random forest reduced fewer than 550 V-J features to about 13, which were used in a naive Bayes classifier (R e1071). TCRdb redid the processing of the public reads, applying fastp at Q25 and MiXCR, and retained in-frame beta chains. For every CDR3 protein sequence, its rows merge into one entry that carries the most common genes and DNA. The V and J calls and clone size come from TCRdb's table, not from the authors' own analysis. The sample table contains some 270,000 distinct CDR3 sequences; only one count was recorded for about 14% of them. The ten largest clones take up 6.5% to 10% of the sample.

Relative to germline, V is 0 bases shorter and J is 9 bases shorter, with 21 bases between their ends. The CDR3, from cysteine to phenylalanine, totals 17 residues. Only the CDR3 DNA stays, 51 bases, in frame from base 1. CDR1 and CDR2 are drawn from the germline V gene: SGHTA, FQGNSA. There are many counts of this clonotype. There is no known antigen for this receptor. There are no base qualities to consult, and no much larger clone falls within one base. This chain joins TRBV7-2 to TRBJ2-1; the D gene is possibly TRBD1 or TRBD2, each agreeing over 6 bases. The receptor was derived from a woman aged 25 to 39 with Graves' hyperthyroidism that later progressed to Graves' ophthalmopathy. Specimen: blood. The nucleotides are TGTGCCAGCAGCTTAGCCTATGGACTTGAAGGAGGGGGTGAGCAGTTCTTC. It codes for CASSLAYGLEGGGEQFF.